This passage covers 26 T cell receptor beta chains from one sample sequenced in a study of cytomegalovirus exposure and HLA in healthy donors. PCR was performed using 60 Vbeta and 13 Jbeta primers. Repertoires were generated with immunoSEQ multiplex PCR, while TCRdb's copy carries only in-frame clones and drops some. The table includes about 140,000 clones, roughly four fifths detected once. The sequencing input was PBMCs. The receptor set was obtained from a woman aged 35 to 49 in good health and CMV-seronegative.

Comments on this clone: The sample contains more than one DNA sequence encoding this CDR3. CDR3 bases: TGTGCCAGCAGCGTAGAAGGAGTTCCTAGCACAGATACGCAGTATTTT. This gives the protein CASSVEGVPSTDTQYF. This chain links TRBV9 with TRBJ2-3, with D unclear. Trimming shortened V by 0 bases and J by 0 bases, and 11 bases separated the two germline ends. This CDR3 is built from 16 residues. Germline assignment: CDR1 SGDLS and CDR2 YYNGEE.

This chain uses TRBV6-1 with TRBJ1-3; 7 bases are a match to TRBD1. Germline V gene lookup returns CDR1 MNHNS and CDR2 SASEGT. The V gene end was trimmed by 2 bases and the J gene end by 0 bases; junction bases not matched to a gene: 4. The CDR3 sequence is 16 residues long. CDR3 coding DNA: TGTGCCAGCAGTGAACGACAGGGAGGCTCTGGAAACACCATATATTTT. Amino acids: CASSERQGGSGNTIYF.

V and J are TRBV29-1 and TRBJ2-1; 9 nucleotides line up with TRBD2. There are 17 residues in the CDR3. Losses at the gene ends were 6 bases for V and 7 bases for J; bases not matched to a gene: 19. Germline V gene data show CDR1 as SQVTM and CDR2 as ANQGSEA. The CDR3, as DNA: TGCAGCGTCCGGGACCCACTTAGCGGGAGTGTAGTGAATGAGCAGTTCTTC. Translation gives CSVRDPLSGSVVNEQFF.

The chain employs TRBV7-6 and TRBJ2-3, with a tentative D call TRBD1 (5 bases). The V end lost 7 bases, the J end lost 4 bases, and 18 bases lay between the germline ends. CDR1 is SGHVS and CDR2 is FNYEAQ in the germline V gene. There are 15 residues in the CDR3. The CDR3 reads CASTPSPQASDTQYF. CDR3 nucleotides: TGTGCCAGCACCCCGTCCCCACAGGCCTCAGATACGCAGTATTTT.

This CDR3 reads CASSKPSGVYNEQFF. Here the CDR3 DNA reads TGTGCCAGCAGCAAACCTAGCGGAGTCTACAATGAGCAGTTCTTC. The V call is TRBV21-1, the J call TRBJ2-1; the D call of TRBD2 is as the table states it, not checked on the DNA. TRBV21-1 is annotated as a pseudogene. CDR3 size: 15 residues.

CDR3 sequence: CASNNLEYAQYF. Here the CDR3 DNA reads TGTGCCAGCAACAACTTGGAGTATGCGCAGTATTTT. The rearrangement joins TRBV9 to TRBJ2-3; D remains unclear. Trimming removed 6 bases from V and 10 bases from J, with 15 bases in between. Germline assignment: CDR1 SGDLS and CDR2 YYNGEE. The CDR3 covers 12 residues. Using reference TRBV9 and TRBJ2-3 for the parts outside the CDR3, the full variable domain is DSGVTQTPKHLITATGQRVTLRCSPRSGDLSVYWYQQSLDQGLQFLIQYYNGEERAKGNILERFSAQQFPDLHSELNLSSLELGDSALYFCASNNLEYAQYFGPGTRLTVL.

This rearrangement joins TRBV7-2 to TRBJ2-7; TRBD2 agrees at 8 bases. V lost 7 bases and J lost 2; bases outside the gene matches: 7. Germline lookup yields CDR1 SGHTA and CDR2 FQGNSA. This CDR3 has 14 residues. The CDR3 spells CASTGTSGAYEQYF. CDR3 nucleotides: TGTGCCAGCACCGGAACTAGCGGAGCCTACGAGCAGTACTTC.

This clone has a handful of counts. V is TRBV6-6 and J is TRBJ2-3; 8 nucleotides align to TRBD2. CDR1 and CDR2 (germline): MNHNY, SVGAGI (reference sequence). The ends lost 6 bases at V and 6 bases at J; junction bases unmatched: 2. The CDR3 has 12 amino acids. CDR3 nucleotide sequence: TGTGCCAGCAGCCGGGAGGGGGATACGCAGTATTTT. Encoded protein: CASSREGDTQYF.

This chain connects TRBV10-1 to TRBJ2-4; TRBD1 might be the D (6 bases). This CDR3 region has 16 residues. The ends were cut back, 6 bases at V and 0 bases at J, with 15 bases in the middle. Per germline, CDR1 WNHNN and CDR2 SYGVQD (reference sequence). CDR3 amino acids: CASSYRVPLAKNIQYF. Here the CDR3 DNA reads TGCGCCAGCAGCTACAGGGTCCCACTAGCCAAAAACATTCAGTACTTC.

The chain links TRBV7-9 to TRBJ2-7; no clear D gene. Germline CDR1 and CDR2: SEHNR and FQNEAQ (reference sequence). V was pared by 5 bases and J by 2 bases, with 19 bases between. CDR3 size: 16 residues. CDR3 sequence reads: CASSPPMIGHAYEQYF. The CDR3 nucleotides read TGTGCCAGCAGCCCGCCGATGATTGGGCACGCCTACGAGCAGTACTTC. The full variable domain, in which reference TRBV7-9 and TRBJ2-7 provide the parts outside the CDR3, is DTGVSQNPRHKITKRGQNVTFRCDPISEHNRLYWYRQTLGQGPEFLTYFQNEAQLEKSRLLSDRFSAERPKGSFSTLEIQRTEQGDSAMYLCASSPPMIGHAYEQYFGPGTRLTVT.

The V call is TRBV11-2, the J call TRBJ1-3; D is uncertain. V lost 5 bases and J lost 0, with 8 bases in between. Germline V lookup: CDR1 SGHAT, CDR2 FQNNGV. This CDR3 contains 14 residues. The CDR3 loop is CASSPRVSGNTIYF. The CDR3 DNA reads as TGTGCCAGCAGCCCGCGGGTCTCTGGAAACACCATATATTTT.

V gene TRBV2 combines with J gene TRBJ1-2, with 11 bases matching TRBD1. Germline lookup yields CDR1 SNHLY and CDR2 FYNNEI. V lost 4 bases, J lost 7 bases, and 2 bases stayed unmatched. The CDR3 has 13 residues. CDR3 region: CASSADRGLGYTF. The CDR3 DNA reads as TGTGCCAGCAGTGCGGACAGGGGGCTTGGCTACACCTTC.

The chain couples TRBV7-8 to TRBJ2-4; tentative D call: TRBD1 (6 bases). CDR1 is SGHVS and CDR2 is FQNEAQ in the germline V gene. V lost 1 base and J 6 bases, leaving 10 bases between the germline ends. This CDR3 contains 14 residues. CDR3 amino acids: CASSLDRAANIQYF. CDR3 DNA: TGTGCCAGCAGCTTAGACAGGGCGGCAAACATTCAGTACTTC.

The chain has TRBV6-5 and TRBJ1-2; TRBD1 might be the D (6 bases). The germline V gene encodes CDR1 MNHEY and CDR2 SVGAGI. V lost 5 bases, J lost 6 bases, and 13 bases lay in between. The CDR3 consists of 13 residues. The CDR3 loop is CASSVGAGDGYTF. The CDR3 coding sequence is TGTGCCAGCAGTGTCGGGGCAGGGGATGGCTACACCTTC.

The rearrangement links TRBV27 to TRBJ1-5; 7 bases line up with TRBD1. V lost 2 bases and J lost 2; bases outside the gene matches: 3. Germline CDR1 is MNHEY and CDR2 is SMNVEV (reference sequence). The CDR3 is 15 residues long. CDR3 in amino acids: CASSLEGQRNQPQHF. The CDR3 DNA follows: TGTGCCAGCAGTTTAGAGGGACAGCGCAATCAGCCCCAGCATTTT.

With regard to this clone: Other DNA sequences in this specimen translate into the identical CDR3. This chain uses TRBV5-1 with TRBJ2-1, with D hard to call. The CDR3 is 15 residues long. Germline loops: CDR1 SGHRS, CDR2 YFSETQ. Trimming took off 0 bases at V and 0 bases at J, with 7 bases between the two ends. The CDR3 loop is CASSLASSSYNEQFF. Written as DNA, the CDR3 is TGCGCCAGCAGCTTGGCCTCGAGCTCCTACAATGAGCAGTTCTTC.

V usage is TRBV5-1 and J usage is TRBJ1-1; D is possibly TRBD1 (6 bases). V lost 0 bases and J 2 bases, leaving 17 bases between the germline ends. Germline V gives CDR1 SGHRS, CDR2 YFSETQ. This CDR3 region has 17 residues. The CDR3, as DNA: TGCGCCAGCAGCTTGGACCCTATTTGGACAGCTAACACTGAAGCTTTCTTT. Translation gives CASSLDPIWTANTEAFF. Looking up the rest from reference TRBV5-1 and TRBJ1-1 gives the full variable domain: KAGVTQTPRYLIKTRGQQVTLSCSPISGHRSVSWYQQTPGQGLQFLFEYFSETQRNKGNFPGRFSGRQFSNSRSEMNVSTLELGDSALYLCASSLDPIWTANTEAFFGQGTRLTVV.

CDR3 amino acids: CASSPWWTGPGNEQFF. In DNA form, the CDR3 reads TGTGCCAGTAGTCCATGGTGGACAGGGCCGGGGAATGAGCAGTTCTTC. V usage is TRBV19 and J usage is TRBJ2-1; 8 bases align to TRBD1. J was trimmed by 7 bases and V by 5 bases; bases with no gene match: 13. The CDR3 has 16 residues. The germline gives CDR1 LNHDA, CDR2 SQIVND (reference sequence).

CDR3 region: CASSQDFRSYNEQFF. In nucleotides, the CDR3 is TGTGCCAGCAGCCAAGATTTCCGCAGCTACAATGAGCAGTTCTTC. The chain carries TRBV4-2 and TRBJ2-1; D not certain. CDR1 and CDR2 (germline): LGHNA, YNFKEQ. CDR3 length: 15 residues. Trimming shortened V by 0 bases and J by 3 bases, and 9 bases separated the two germline ends.

This clone was counted a few times. J is TRBJ2-1 and V is TRBV9; D remains unclear. The germline V gene encodes CDR1 SGDLS and CDR2 YYNGEE. The CDR3 is made up of 16 amino acids. V shed 2 bases and J shed 3 bases, with 15 bases lying between them. In nucleotides, the CDR3 is TGTGCCAGCAGCGTCGTTGGTCGAGACAACTACAATGAGCAGTTCTTC. This translates into CASSVVGRDNYNEQFF. Together with reference TRBV9 and TRBJ2-1, the CDR3 gives the full variable domain: DSGVTQTPKHLITATGQRVTLRCSPRSGDLSVYWYQQSLDQGLQFLIQYYNGEERAKGNILERFSAQQFPDLHSELNLSSLELGDSALYFCASSVVGRDNYNEQFFGPGTRLTVL.

The V gene is TRBV6-5, the J gene TRBJ2-2; no clear D gene. The V gene's germline CDR1 is MNHEY and CDR2 SVGAGI. This CDR3 region has 16 residues. Trimming took off 2 bases at V and 7 bases at J, with 17 bases between the two ends. In nucleotides, the CDR3 is TGTGCCAGCAGTTACAGTGATCGACTCCTGTTCGGGGAGCTGTTTTTT. This gives the protein CASSYSDRLLFGELFF.

This clone was seen a few times. The chain carries TRBV2 and TRBJ2-7; 12 bases line up with TRBD1. V shed 3 bases and J 7 bases; nucleotides not matched to a gene: 4. The CDR3 sequence is 14 residues long. CDR1 is SNHLY and CDR2 is FYNNEI in the germline V gene. The CDR3 nucleotides are TGTGCCAGCAGTGAGGGACAGGGGGCGGGGGAGCAGTACTTC. Translation gives CASSEGQGAGEQYF.

As for this clone: At one of its ends the junction is not consistent with the germline gene, which may arise from a read error. The genes are TRBV7-9 and TRBJ2-7, with a tentative D call TRBD2 (5 bases). Germline CDR1 and CDR2: SEHNR and FQNEAQ (reference sequence). The CDR3 totals 16 residues. CDR3 sequence reads: CANSAPPSGSSYEQYF. CDR3 DNA sequence: TGTGCCAACAGCGCACCCCCCAGCGGCTCCTCCTACGAGCAGTACTTC.

The rearrangement uses TRBV28 and TRBJ2-4, with D possibly TRBD1 on 6 matching bases. V was clipped by 6 bases and J by 0 bases, with 24 bases between them. The CDR3 extends over 19 amino acids. Germline CDR1 reads MDHEN; CDR2 reads SYDVKM. The CDR3 loop reads CASSITGTSPRLAKNIQYF. CDR3 nucleotides: TGTGCCAGCAGCATAACCGGGACAAGTCCAAGACTAGCCAAAAACATTCAGTACTTC. The variable domain in full, completed from reference TRBV28 and TRBJ2-4, reads DVKVTQSSRYLVKRTGEKVFLECVQDMDHENMFWYRQDPGLGLRLIYFSYDVKMKEKGDIPEGYSVSREKKERFSLILESASTNQTSMYLCASSITGTSPRLAKNIQYFGAGTRLSVL.

The chain is built from TRBV4-3 and TRBJ2-1, with D possibly being TRBD2 (5 bases). V was shortened by 0 bases and J by 13 bases, with 13 bases between the two germline ends. The length of the CDR3 is 13 residues. Germline lookup yields CDR1 LGHNA and CDR2 YSLEER. The CDR3 protein is CASSQDTRTAQFF. The CDR3 DNA reads as TGCGCCAGCAGCCAAGATACGCGGACTGCTCAGTTCTTC.

The chain carries TRBV28 and TRBJ2-7, with TRBD1 identical over 10 bases. Trimming removed 2 bases from V and 3 bases from J; junction bases left unmatched: 4. The CDR3 spans 15 residues. The germline gives CDR1 MDHEN, CDR2 SYDVKM. DNA of the CDR3: TGTGCCAGCAGTTTAGGGGGACAGGGGTTCTACGAGCAGTACTTC. Translated, it gives CASSLGGQGFYEQYF.